This T cell receptor (beta chain) was captured in a study of blood T cells in healthy people across ages. Per sample, at least 6 micrograms of total RNA were extracted. Using a J-beta primer mix together with a sample-barcoded 5' primer, a second PCR was run for roughly 6 to 11 cycles. TCRdb called the 5' RACE reads again in MiXCR, with one record for every CDR3 protein. The top ten hold roughly 13% of the sample, which has approximately 940,000 distinct CDR3 sequences, 45% to 50% seen once. Trimming left V 6 bases short and J 1 base short, with 24 bases between. Looked up from germline, CDR1 is DFQATT and CDR2 is SNEGSKA (reference sequence). The CDR3 runs 17 residues. This clonotype was counted a single time.

The source of this sequence is a man aged 25 to 40 in good health. The gene calls are TRBV20-1 and TRBJ1-1; TRBD1 might be the D (5 bases). Sequencing was done on a sample of blood. Here the CDR3 DNA reads TGCAGTGCCATGGGGCAGGTTCGGACCGGGCCGAACACTGAAGCTTTCTTT. Its protein is CSAMGQVRTGPNTEAFF.